A selection of T cell receptor beta chains follows, all from one sample in a study of radiotherapy plus CTLA-4 blockade in lung cancer. Profiled with immunoSEQ multiplex PCR; TCRdb holds only in-frame clones, not every one. The sample shows tens of thousands of clones, roughly 75% of them seen only once. The material was peripheral blood, obtained from a patient treated with radiotherapy plus ipilimumab. All receptors derive from a human donor with non-small cell lung cancer who had stable disease on radiotherapy plus ipilimumab. Each CDR3 is given with its conserved first and last residue. The order of the fields is clone size, V gene, J gene, D gene, CDR3 DNA, CDR3 protein. A D gene is named only where the DNA matches it firmly. For some rows the clone size is stated as once, few or many, or as a class when expanded; others skip it.

>NA|TRBV5-5|TRBJ2-7|TRBD1
TGTGCCAGCAGCTTGGGTCCGGGACAGGGTCTTCACTACGAGCAGTACTTC
CASSLGPGQGLHYEQYF
>NA|TRBV5-4|TRBJ2-7|TRBD1
TGTGCCAGCAGCAACCCGGGACAGGGGGCCTACGAGCAGTACTTC
CASSNPGQGAYEQYF
>NA|TRBV10-2|TRBJ1-1|NA
TGCGCCACATATAGGGGAGGATGGGGGACTGAAGCTTTCTTT
CATYRGGWGTEAFF
>once|TRBV19|TRBJ2-1|TRBD2
TGTGCCAGTAGTAGACTAGCGGACTACAATGAGCAGTTCTTC
CASSRLADYNEQFF
>NA|TRBV21-1|TRBJ2-7|NA
TGTGCCAGCAGACGACAGGGGGCAACAACCTACGAGCAGTACTTC
CASRRQGATTYEQYF
>NA|TRBV6-1|TRBJ2-6|NA
TGTGCCAGCAGTGAAAGACCGACAGGCTCCGGGGCCAACGTCCTGACTTTC
CASSERPTGSGANVLTF
>NA|TRBV4-1|TRBJ2-7|NA
TGCGCCAGCAGCCAAGATGGGGGATGGACAGACAAACAGTACTTC
CASSQDGGWTDKQYF
>NA|TRBV5-6|TRBJ1-2|TRBD1
TGTGCCAGCAGCTTTCCGGGACAGGGTCATATGAACTATGGCTACACCTTC
CASSFPGQGHMNYGYTF
>NA|TRBV10-3|TRBJ2-3|TRBD2
TGTGCCATCAGTGACCCTAGCGGGGTCACAGATACGCAGTATTTT
CAISDPSGVTDTQYF
>once|TRBV9|TRBJ1-5|TRBD1
TGTGCCAGCAGCCTGGGACAGAATAGCAATCAGCCCCAGCATTTT
CASSLGQNSNQPQHF
>few|TRBV10-3|TRBJ2-7|NA
TGTGCCATCAGTTCCGGGACACAAGCTTACGAGCAGTACTTC
CAISSGTQAYEQYF
>NA|TRBV5-6|TRBJ2-5|TRBD2
TGTGCCAGCAGCTTGGGTAGGGCGAGTAGCGGGGGAAATCAAGAGACCCAGTACTTC
CASSLGRASSGGNQETQYF
>NA|TRBV6-6|TRBJ1-5|NA
TGTGCCAGCAAAGGAGTCAATCAGCCCCAGCATTTT
CASKGVNQPQHF
>NA|TRBV27|TRBJ1-1|NA
TGTGCCAGCAGTTCACTAGGCAGCACTGAAGCTTTCTTT
CASSSLGSTEAFF
>NA|TRBV5-6|TRBJ1-1|NA
TGTGCCAGCAGCCTCCTGGGGCGGAACACTGAAGCTTTCTTT
CASSLLGRNTEAFF
>NA|TRBV6-1|TRBJ2-5|TRBD1
TGTGCCAGCAGTGCGGACAGGAGTGGAATGATGACCCAGTACTTC
CASSADRSGMMTQYF
>once|TRBV2|TRBJ1-1|NA
TGTGCCAGCAGTGGAACCGGGGGGGGAATAGGCACTGAAGCTTTCTTT
CASSGTGGGIGTEAFF
>NA|TRBV7-8|TRBJ2-7|TRBD1
TGTGCCAGCAGCTTAGCGGACAGGGCGGCCTACGAGCAGTACTTC
CASSLADRAAYEQYF